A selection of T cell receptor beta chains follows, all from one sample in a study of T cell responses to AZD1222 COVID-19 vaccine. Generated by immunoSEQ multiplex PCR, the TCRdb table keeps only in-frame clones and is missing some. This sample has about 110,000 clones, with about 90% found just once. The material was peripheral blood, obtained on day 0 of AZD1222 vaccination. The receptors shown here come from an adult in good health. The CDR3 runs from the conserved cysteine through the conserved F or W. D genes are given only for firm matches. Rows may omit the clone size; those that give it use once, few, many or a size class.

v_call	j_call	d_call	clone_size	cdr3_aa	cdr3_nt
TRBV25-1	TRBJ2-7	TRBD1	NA	CASSDSGQGLYEQYF	TGTGCCAGCAGTGATTCAGGACAGGGGCTTTACGAGCAGTACTTC
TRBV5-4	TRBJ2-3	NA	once	CASSFRLTDTQYF	TGTGCCAGCAGCTTTCGGCTCACAGATACGCAGTATTTT
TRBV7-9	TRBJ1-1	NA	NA	CASSLEMSGNTEAFF	TGTGCCAGCAGCCTTGAAATGTCTGGGAACACTGAAGCTTTCTTT
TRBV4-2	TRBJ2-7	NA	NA	CASSRAPGADYEQYF	TGTGCCAGCAGCCGAGCTCCGGGAGCGGACTACGAGCAGTACTTC
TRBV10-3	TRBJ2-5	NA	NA	CAISEAGREETQYF	TGTGCCATCAGTGAGGCCGGACGGGAAGAGACCCAGTACTTC
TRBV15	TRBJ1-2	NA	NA	CATSRDRAGDYGYTF	TGTGCCACCAGCAGAGATCGGGCAGGAGACTATGGCTACACCTTC
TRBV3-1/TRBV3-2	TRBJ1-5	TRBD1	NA	CASSPRGGNQPQHF	TGTGCCAGCAGCCCCAGGGGGGGCAATCAGCCCCAGCATTTT
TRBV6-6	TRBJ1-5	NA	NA	CASSPTDMWESNQPQHF	TGTGCCAGCAGTCCAACGGACATGTGGGAGAGCAATCAGCCCCAGCATTTT
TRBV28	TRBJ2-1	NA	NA	CASSVQGFGEQFF	TGTGCCAGCAGTGTACAGGGCTTCGGGGAGCAGTTCTTC
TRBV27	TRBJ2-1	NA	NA	CASSFSARGTWVF	TGTGCCAGCAGTTTTTCGGCGAGGGGGACGTGGGTCTTC
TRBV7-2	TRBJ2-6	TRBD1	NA	CASSLRQGGANVLTF	TGTGCCAGCAGCTTAAGACAGGGGGGGGCCAACGTCCTGACTTTC
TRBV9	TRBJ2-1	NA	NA	CASSGTPLGSGSNEQFF	TGTGCCAGCAGCGGTACCCCTCTGGGATCGGGGTCGAATGAGCAGTTCTTC
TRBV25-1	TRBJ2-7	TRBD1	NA	CASSEDRGPFDEQYF	TGTGCCAGCAGTGAAGACAGGGGGCCGTTTGACGAGCAGTACTTC
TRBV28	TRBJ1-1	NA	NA	CASSFPPTRNTEAFF	TGTGCCAGCAGTTTCCCCCCCACAAGGAACACTGAAGCTTTCTTT
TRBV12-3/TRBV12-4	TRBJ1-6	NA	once	CASGPVPQSPLHF	TGTGCCAGCGGACCGGTGCCGCAATCACCCCTCCACTTT
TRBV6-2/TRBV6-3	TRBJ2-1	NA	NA	CASSLTAYNEQFF	TGTGCCAGCAGTTTGACGGCCTACAATGAGCAGTTCTTC
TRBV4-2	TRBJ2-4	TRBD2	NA	CASSQGGTRVPNLQYF	TGTGCCAGCAGCCAAGGCGGGACTAGAGTTCCCAACTTGCAGTACTTC
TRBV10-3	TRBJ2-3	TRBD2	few	CAISAGAGPDTQYF	TGTGCCATCAGTGCGGGAGCGGGGCCAGATACGCAGTATTTT
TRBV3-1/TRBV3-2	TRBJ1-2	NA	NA	CASSQGPWVRDYGYTF	TGTGCCAGCAGCCAAGGTCCCTGGGTCCGGGACTATGGCTACACCTTC
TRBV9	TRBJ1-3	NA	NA	CASSVLPDPSGNTIYF	TGTGCCAGCAGCGTATTACCCGACCCCTCTGGAAACACCATATATTTT
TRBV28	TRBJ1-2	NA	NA	CASSLGQNYGYTF	TGTGCCAGCAGTTTGGGGCAGAACTATGGCTACACCTTC
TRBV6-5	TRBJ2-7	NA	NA	CASNTGSSYEQYF	TGTGCCAGCAACACAGGGTCCTCCTACGAGCAGTACTTC
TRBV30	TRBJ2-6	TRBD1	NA	CARGGQGPRGANVLTF	TGTGCCCGCGGGGGACAGGGGCCGAGGGGGGCCAACGTCCTGACTTTC
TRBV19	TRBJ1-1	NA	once	CASSIGSRPTEAFF	TGTGCCAGTAGTATAGGGAGCAGACCAACTGAAGCTTTCTTT
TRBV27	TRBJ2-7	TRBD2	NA	CATRGTINEQYF	TGTGCCACGCGTGGGACTATAAACGAGCAGTACTTC
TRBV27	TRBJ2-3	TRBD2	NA	CASRPGLARDTQYF	TGTGCCAGCAGACCGGGACTAGCGAGAGATACGCAGTATTTT
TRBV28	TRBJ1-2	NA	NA	CASSPTGGPSYGYTF	TGTGCCAGCAGTCCGACCGGGGGCCCCTCCTATGGCTACACCTTC
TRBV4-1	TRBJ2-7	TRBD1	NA	CASSQGDRAYEQYF	TGCGCCAGCAGCCAGGGGGACAGGGCCTACGAGCAGTACTTC
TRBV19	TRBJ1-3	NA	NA	CASSALSQGTGNTIYF	TGTGCCAGTAGTGCTCTATCACAGGGCACTGGAAACACCATATATTTT
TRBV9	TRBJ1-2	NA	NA	CASSLPEAHAGGYTF	TGTGCCAGCAGCCTCCCTGAGGCTCACGCGGGGGGCTACACCTTC
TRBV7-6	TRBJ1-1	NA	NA	CASSPQSGQNTEAFF	TGTGCCAGCAGCCCGCAGTCGGGCCAGAACACTGAAGCTTTCTTT
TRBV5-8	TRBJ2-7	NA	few	CASSLTGYEQYF	TGTGCCAGCAGCTTAACGGGGTACGAGCAGTACTTC
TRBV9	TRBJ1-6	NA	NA	CASSVGNHNSPLHF	TGTGCCAGCAGCGTAGGGAACCATAATTCACCCCTCCACTTT
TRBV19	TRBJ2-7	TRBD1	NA	CASSIEDRVSYEQYF	TGTGCCAGTAGTATAGAGGACAGGGTCAGCTACGAGCAGTACTTC
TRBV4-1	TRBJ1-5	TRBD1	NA	CASSQADRGSNQPQHF	TGCGCCAGCAGCCAAGCGGACAGGGGGAGCAATCAGCCCCAGCATTTT
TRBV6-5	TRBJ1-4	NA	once	CASSRTGRGEKLFF	TGTGCCAGCAGCCGTACAGGGAGGGGTGAAAAACTGTTTTTT
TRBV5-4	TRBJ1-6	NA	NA	CASSLDQANSPLHF	TGTGCCAGCAGCTTGGATCAGGCCAATTCACCCCTCCACTTT
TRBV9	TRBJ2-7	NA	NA	CASSPTTGGEQYF	TGTGCCAGCAGCCCCACGACCGGTGGGGAGCAGTACTTC
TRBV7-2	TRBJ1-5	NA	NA	CASSLEFGEGNQPQHF	TGTGCCAGCAGCTTAGAATTCGGGGAAGGTAATCAGCCCCAGCATTTT
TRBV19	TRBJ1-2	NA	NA	CASSIGSGGDYGYTF	TGTGCCAGTAGTATTGGCAGCGGCGGAGACTATGGCTACACCTTC
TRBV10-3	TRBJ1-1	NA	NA	CAVTSLLNTEAFF	TGTGCCGTCACAAGCCTATTGAACACTGAAGCTTTCTTT
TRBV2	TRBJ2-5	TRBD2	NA	CASRRGGRAQETQYF	TGTGCCAGCCGCCGCGGCGGGAGGGCGCAAGAGACCCAGTACTTC
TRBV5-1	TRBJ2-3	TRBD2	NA	CASSSIAGGRDTQYF	TGCGCCAGCAGCTCAATAGCGGGGGGCCGAGATACGCAGTATTTT
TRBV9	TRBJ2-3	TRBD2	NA	CASSERTGGGVSRDTQYF	TGTGCCAGCAGCGAGCGTACTGGCGGGGGGGTTTCAAGAGATACGCAGTATTTT
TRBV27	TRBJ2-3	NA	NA	CASSWRRGDTQYF	TGTGCCAGCAGTTGGAGAAGAGGGGATACGCAGTATTTT
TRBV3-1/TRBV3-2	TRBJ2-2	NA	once	CASSQSNPGELFF	TGTGCCAGCAGCCAATCTAATCCCGGGGAGCTGTTTTTT
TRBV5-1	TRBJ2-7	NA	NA	CASSLMAETYEQYF	TGCGCCAGCAGCTTAATGGCAGAAACCTACGAGCAGTACTTC
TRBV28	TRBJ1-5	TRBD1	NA	CASLHGGQGGYQPQHF	TGTGCCAGCCTCCATGGGGGACAGGGTGGTTATCAGCCCCAGCATTTT